This T cell receptor beta chain appears in the sequencing data of a study of blood T cell repertoires in COVID-19. As for the study in general: Sample material is recorded as cDNA or gDNA derived from T cells, B-cell-depleted T cells, or PBMCs.

Germline V gives CDR1 DFQATT, CDR2 SNEGSKA (reference sequence). CDR3 length: 13 residues. V lost 3 bases, J lost 2 bases, and 11 bases lay in between. This clone has a single count. In the source study's methods: Reference gene primer amplification in the assay estimated nucleated cell counts. The table came from immunoSEQ multiplex PCR; TCRdb's copy has only in-frame clones and leaves some out. The V and J calls and clone size are taken from that table; D and trimming were inferred from the DNA. The sample has more than 200,000 clones, roughly 80% seen once. The chain links TRBV20-1 to TRBJ2-7, with D unresolved. The material sequenced was peripheral blood. The sequence was obtained from a woman of 80 years or more with active or convalescent COVID-19. The CDR3 coding sequence is TGCAGTGCTAGTGCAGAAATCCCCTACGAGCAGTACTTC. Translated: CSASAEIPYEQYF.